These 26 T cell receptor beta chains came from one sample sequenced in a study of identical twins (dated by TCRdb to the mid-2010s). The receptor library was made with 5' RACE. Sequencing relied on an Illumina HiSeq 2000. TCRdb trimmed the raw reads at Q25, called clones with MiXCR and kept productive beta chains. One record per CDR3 amino acid sequence lists the most common genes and DNA. For this sample there are 350,000 to 600,000 distinct CDR3 sequences; 13% to 15% appear just once. Around 0.52% of the sample lies in the top ten. These data were likewise used in another study, on yellow fever vaccine responses in identical twins.

The sample taken for sequencing was CD4+ T cells sorted from blood. Every receptor here comes from a woman younger than 30 in good health.

This clonotype was detected a few times. V and J are TRBV6-2 or TRBV6-3 and TRBJ2-7; tentatively, D is TRBD1 or TRBD2 (6 bases each). Per germline, CDR1 MNHEY and CDR2 SVGEGT. Trimming shortened V by 8 bases and J by 6 bases, and 11 bases separated the two germline ends. The CDR3 is 11 amino acids. In DNA form, the CDR3 reads TGTGCCAGCCGCCGGGGGCTCGAGCAGTACTTC. Translating gives CASRRGLEQYF.

The table lists this clonotype with a few counts. The rearrangement joins TRBV5-1 to TRBJ2-1; 7 nucleotides agree with TRBD1. CDR3 length equals 17 residues. CDR1 SGHRS and CDR2 YFSETQ come from the germline V gene. V lost 1 base, J lost 3 bases, and 10 bases stayed unmatched. The CDR3 reads CASSLIGPGQLYNEQFF. The CDR3 nucleotides are TGCGCCAGCAGCTTGATCGGACCGGGACAGCTCTACAATGAGCAGTTCTTC.

The chain employs TRBV3-1 and TRBJ2-7, with D possibly matching TRBD2 (6 bases). This CDR3 spans 15 amino acids. Germline V gene sequence: CDR1 LGHDT, CDR2 YNNKEL (reference sequence). V was cut by 0 bases and J by 4 bases, with 13 bases left in between. In DNA, the CDR3 is TGTGCCAGCAGCCAAGATAGGAGCGGGTCTTACGAGCAGTACTTC. Translated, it gives CASSQDRSGSYEQYF.

This clonotype appeared a few times. The chain uses TRBV9 and TRBJ2-1; 7 bases are shared with TRBD1. J gave up 9 bases and V 4 bases, and 4 bases lay outside the gene matches. The CDR3 extends over 12 amino acids. Germline CDR1 reads SGDLS; CDR2 reads YYNGEE. CDR3 DNA sequence: TGTGCCAGCAGCCTCCAGGGGGTTGAGCAGTTCTTC. This codes for CASSLQGVEQFF.

The chain uses TRBV7-9 and TRBJ2-2; no definite D call. Trimming shortened V by 5 bases and J by 5 bases, and 12 bases separated the two germline ends. This CDR3 is built from 14 residues. The germline V gene has CDR1 SEHNR and CDR2 FQNEAQ (reference sequence). The CDR3 sequence: CASSPMPRTGELFF. The CDR3 nucleotides read TGTGCCAGCAGCCCCATGCCTAGGACCGGGGAGCTGTTTTTT.

This clonotype came up many times. V usage is TRBV5-1 and J usage is TRBJ2-7; 7 bases map to TRBD1. CDR3 length: 13 residues. The J segment lost 2 bases and the V segment lost 5 bases, leaving 4 bases of the junction unmatched. Germline V gene data show CDR1 as SGHRS and CDR2 as YFSETQ. CDR3 amino acids: CASRETGTYEQYF. DNA of the CDR3: TGCGCCAGCAGGGAGACAGGGACCTACGAGCAGTACTTC.

The gene calls are TRBV30 and TRBJ2-7, with D maybe TRBD1 (5 bases). CDR1 GTSNPN and CDR2 SVGIG come from the germline V gene (reference sequence). The CDR3 has 14 residues. The V gene lost 2 bases and the J gene lost 4 bases, with 15 bases spanning the gap. CDR3 nucleotides: TGTGCCTGGAGTCCCCTAGGGGCCGGGTACGAGCAGTACTTC. It codes for CAWSPLGAGYEQYF.

CDR3 residues: CASSELTSGSHNEQFF. CDR3 in DNA: TGTGCCAGCAGTGAGTTGACTAGCGGGAGCCACAATGAGCAGTTCTTC. The gene calls are TRBV2 and TRBJ2-1; TRBD2 matches 12 bases. V trimming: 3 bases; J trimming: 5 bases; junction bases outside the gene matches: 5. CDR1 and CDR2 (germline): SNHLY, FYNNEI. This CDR3 region has 16 residues.

Only a few counts were recorded for this clonotype. CDR3: CASSDYPGRSNSPLHF. Written as DNA, the CDR3 is TGTGCCAGCAGTGATTATCCGGGACGGTCGAATTCACCCCTCCACTTT. The rearrangement links TRBV2 to TRBJ1-6, with D maybe TRBD1 (5 bases). Germline-derived CDR1 and CDR2 are SNHLY and FYNNEI. The CDR3 covers 16 residues. V was clipped by 3 bases and J by 7 bases, with 16 bases between them.

This clonotype occurred a few times. The chain recombines TRBV28 with TRBJ2-2, with unresolved D. V lost 1 base, J lost 4 bases, and 10 bases lay in between. Germline V gene data show CDR1 as MDHEN and CDR2 as SYDVKM. The CDR3 is 15 residues long. CDR3 sequence: CASSLSRKGTGELFF. The CDR3 region has the DNA TGTGCCAGCAGTTTATCTAGGAAAGGCACCGGGGAGCTGTTTTTT. Variable domain in full (rest from reference TRBV28 and TRBJ2-2): DVKVTQSSRYLVKRTGEKVFLECVQDMDHENMFWYRQDPGLGLRLIYFSYDVKMKEKGDIPEGYSVSREKKERFSLILESASTNQTSMYLCASSLSRKGTGELFFGEGSRLTVL.

The chain couples TRBV29-1 to TRBJ2-2; 8 bases are a match to TRBD2. Germline V CDR1 and CDR2: SQVTM, ANQGSEA. The J segment lost 2 bases and the V segment lost 8 bases, leaving 7 bases of the junction unmatched. This CDR3 has 14 amino acids. The CDR3 loop is CSFRGGLNTGELFF. CDR3 bases: TGCAGCTTCCGGGGGGGACTAAACACCGGGGAGCTGTTTTTT.

The CDR3 region is CASSLVFGSDADTQYF. CDR3 nucleotide sequence: TGTGCCAGCAGCTTAGTATTCGGGAGCGATGCGGATACGCAGTATTTT. The V and J genes are TRBV11-3 and TRBJ2-3; tentatively, D is TRBD2 (6 bases). V shed 1 base and J shed 6 bases, with 17 bases lying between them. Germline V gene sequence: CDR1 SGHNT, CDR2 YENEEA. The CDR3 has 16 residues.

The chain carries TRBV20-1 and TRBJ2-7; 13 nucleotides match TRBD2. Germline lookup yields CDR1 DFQATT and CDR2 SNEGSKA (reference sequence). J gave up 3 bases and V 2 bases, and 13 bases lay outside the gene matches. The CDR3 covers 18 residues. DNA of the CDR3: TGCAGTGCTAGACGGCACAGGACCGGGACTAGCGGGAACTACGAGCAGTACTTC. Encoded protein: CSARRHRTGTSGNYEQYF.

This clonotype was seen a few times. This sequence joins TRBV6-5 and TRBJ2-1; D gene uncertain. V gave up 7 bases and J gave up 9 bases, with 13 bases separating them. Germline V gene data show CDR1 as MNHEY and CDR2 as SVGAGI. The CDR3 sequence is 12 residues long. The CDR3 loop is CASKDTGGEQFF. The DNA for the CDR3 is TGTGCCAGCAAAGACACGGGTGGTGAGCAGTTCTTC.

V usage is TRBV20-1 and J usage is TRBJ2-1; 9 bases align to TRBD2. The CDR3 spans 16 residues. V was clipped by 1 base and J by 7 bases; unmatched bases: 11. The germline V gene has CDR1 DFQATT and CDR2 SNEGSKA (reference sequence). CDR3 sequence (DNA): TGCAGTGCTAGAGCCCCGGGGCTAGCGGGGCCAAATGAGCAGTTCTTC. Protein product: CSARAPGLAGPNEQFF.

This chain uses TRBV5-5 with TRBJ1-1; D gene ambiguous. V gave up 0 bases and J gave up 4 bases, with 7 bases separating them. The CDR3 extends over 13 amino acids. Germline CDR1 is SGHKS and CDR2 is YYEKEE (reference sequence). CDR3 bases: TGTGCCAGCAGCTTGGATCCGTTCACTGAAGCTTTCTTT. It codes for CASSLDPFTEAFF.

This clonotype showed up just a few times. The chain combines TRBV5-5 with TRBJ1-4; D is unresolved. CDR3 length equals 16 residues. Germline-derived CDR1 and CDR2 are SGHKS and YYEKEE (reference sequence). V shed 2 bases and J shed 4 bases, with 15 bases lying between them. The CDR3 protein is CASSLNGRPINEKLFF. The CDR3 DNA reads TGTGCCAGCAGCTTAAACGGACGGCCTATTAATGAAAAACTGTTTTTT. The complete variable domain, with remaining parts taken from reference TRBV5-5 and TRBJ1-4, reads DAGVTQSPTHLIKTRGQQVTLRCSPISGHKSVSWYQQVLGQGPQFIFQYYEKEERGRGNFPDRFSARQFPNYSSELNVNALLLGDSALYLCASSLNGRPINEKLFFGSGTQLSVL.

This clonotype was counted a few times. V usage is TRBV5-1 and J usage is TRBJ2-3; TRBD2 might be the D (5 bases). Germline-derived CDR1 and CDR2 are SGHRS and YFSETQ. The V and J ends lost 0 bases and 3 bases respectively, with 11 bases between them. The CDR3 length is 15 residues. CDR3 nucleotide sequence: TGCGCCAGCAGCTTGGTACTAGGGAAGACAGATACGCAGTATTTT. Translating it yields CASSLVLGKTDTQYF.

At least ten counts were recorded for this clonotype. V usage is TRBV14 and J usage is TRBJ2-7; possible D gene TRBD1, 5 bases. CDR3 size: 14 residues. The germline V gene encodes CDR1 SGHDN and CDR2 FVKESK. The germline V and J ends were trimmed by 4 bases and 3 bases, with 13 bases remaining between them. The CDR3 bases are TGTGCCAGCAGCCGGCTGGCAGGGTACTACGAGCAGTACTTC. The encoded protein is CASSRLAGYYEQYF.

This clonotype was detected a few times. The gene calls are TRBV10-3 and TRBJ2-2; the match to TRBD1 covers 10 bases. The V gene end was trimmed by 5 bases and the J gene end by 5 bases; junction bases not matched to a gene: 5. Germline-derived CDR1 and CDR2 are ENHRY and SYGVKD. The CDR3 runs to 15 residues. The CDR3 sequence: CAISTGTGVTGELFF. The CDR3 nucleotides are TGTGCCATCAGTACCGGGACAGGGGTTACCGGGGAGCTGTTTTTT.

The chain joins TRBV7-2 to TRBJ1-6, with D unresolved. This CDR3 comprises 13 residues. V shed 4 bases and J shed 7 bases, with 8 bases lying between them. Germline V lookup: CDR1 SGHTA, CDR2 FQGNSA. The CDR3 loop is CASSSLRNSPLHF. CDR3 nucleotide sequence: TGTGCCAGCAGCTCGCTCAGGAATTCACCCCTCCACTTT. The full variable domain, its missing parts supplied by reference TRBV7-2 and TRBJ1-6, is GAGVSQSPSNKVTEKGKDVELRCDPISGHTALYWYRQSLGQGLEFLIYFQGNSAPDKSGLPSDRFSAERTGGSVSTLTIQRTQQEDSAVYLCASSSLRNSPLHFGNGTRLTVT.

This clonotype has ten or more counts. The junction departs from the called germline gene at one end, perhaps through a read error. The chain couples TRBV10-2 to TRBJ2-7, with 9 bases matching TRBD2. This CDR3 is 13 amino acids long. Germline V gene lookup returns CDR1 WSHSY and CDR2 SAAADI. The DNA for the CDR3 is TGCGCCAGTACGGGACTAGCCTCCAACGAGCAGTACTTC. Protein: CASTGLASNEQYF.

Only a few counts were recorded for this clonotype. V and J are TRBV12-3 or TRBV12-4 and TRBJ2-1, with D perhaps given as TRBD1 or TRBD2 (5 bases each). This CDR3 comprises 15 residues. V was clipped by 3 bases and J by 0 bases, with 9 bases between them. The CDR3 reads CASSFGASSYNEQFF. The CDR3 nucleotides read TGTGCCAGCAGTTTCGGGGCTAGCTCCTACAATGAGCAGTTCTTC.

The rearrangement uses TRBV9 and TRBJ1-5; tentative D call: TRBD1 (6 bases). Trimming removed 3 bases from V and 7 bases from J, with 17 bases in between. The CDR3 has 15 residues. Per germline, CDR1 SGDLS and CDR2 YYNGEE. The CDR3 bases are TGTGCCAGCAGCGAGGGGGGGAGGGGAGGCCAGCCCCAGCATTTT. Translating it yields CASSEGGRGGQPQHF.

This clonotype occurred many times. The chain uses TRBV7-2 and TRBJ2-1; no firm D call. The CDR3 extends over 11 amino acids. Per the germline V gene, CDR1 is SGHTA and CDR2 is FQGNSA. Trimming removed 1 base at V and 10 bases at J, with 5 bases between. CDR3 sequence: CASSLGAEQFF. The CDR3 DNA reads as TGTGCCAGCAGCTTAGGGGCAGAGCAGTTCTTC.

The chain recombines TRBV2 with TRBJ2-1; TRBD2 matches at 12 bases. With V trimmed by 10 bases and J by 4 bases, 8 bases remained unmatched. Per germline, CDR1 SNHLY and CDR2 FYNNEI. The CDR3 runs 15 residues. The CDR3 DNA reads as TGTGCCACCAGGGGACTAGCGGGTAATTACAATGAGCAGTTCTTC. It encodes CATRGLAGNYNEQFF.